This T cell receptor (beta chain) was retrieved from a study of cytomegalovirus exposure and HLA in healthy donors (dated by TCRdb to 2016 to 2017). In the study overall: According to an earlier analysis of a few hundred of the donors, 200 million or so T cells yielded 120 million or so unique TCR beta sequences and around 280 Gb of sequence data. Class I and class II HLA loci were covered by the typing at four-digit resolution. A later analysis re-examined previously published TCR beta repertoires from more than 550 donors and added high-resolution HLA genotyping to investigate patterns of TCR occurrence. An earlier analysis of roughly 600 of the donors used high-throughput TCR beta sequencing to judge whether each TCR beta V gene segment behaved as functional or pseudogenic. Among a few hundred genotyped donors of the cohort, an average of approximately 230,000 unique TCR beta nucleotide sequences were sequenced per donor, 15% to 20% of them non-productive. Of the 300 to 500 genotyped donors, less than 85% were placed in the genetic ancestry cluster associated with self-reported Caucasian donors. The study combined high-throughput TCR immunosequencing, statistical association of individual TCRs with disease status, and machine learning to predict cytomegalovirus infection status. In a later genetic analysis, genome-wide SNP genotypes for about 55% of the roughly 700 donors were used, and that subset was treated as a discovery cohort. The number of donors typed differed by locus, with about 629-630 for A, B, C, DRB1 and DQB1, roughly 520 for DQA1, 606 for DPA1, and some 470 for DPB1. Donor age, sex, ethnicity and CMV serostatus were compiled together with the repertoire data. About 280 gigabases of sequencing data and approximately 85 million unique TCR sequences were included in an early release covering roughly 600 HLA-typed donors. Along with the approximately 670-subject first cohort, a separate validation cohort of 120 different subjects was used. The T cell repertoires of roughly 660 subjects were profiled by immunosequencing and related to cytomegalovirus serostatus. All discovery cohort repertoires had been generated on a single sequencing platform. Rather than using new phenotypic data, the later analysis identified candidate immune exposures from TCR beta sequences and from how often those sequences occurred across donors. Roughly 5 DR-DQ haplotypes were handled as single units for association and clustering because linkage in the cohort was strong. The study aimed to test whether cataloging public T cell receptors could reveal signatures of past pathogen exposure.

CDR1 KGHSY and CDR2 FQNENV were looked up in the germline V gene. Counted from cysteine to phenylalanine, this CDR3 has 16 amino acids. Solely the CDR3 DNA is kept, with 48 bases framed from the first base. V drops 3 bases and J drops 4 bases, leaving 16 bases in between. The cohort consisted of 600 or so healthy bone marrow donors. Cohort members were all nominally healthy when sampled, although unrecorded immune exposures were likely present. The donor tested CMV seropositive, placing the donor among the 289 seropositive members of the cohort. Each donor provided a peripheral blood sample, and peripheral blood mononuclear cells were used for TCR beta sequencing. Genomic DNA was extracted from the blood cell samples with the Qiagen DNeasy Blood Extraction Kit. A word on this clone: Its specific antigen is unknown. It has no much larger one-base neighbor in the sample; base qualities were not kept.

Libraries were prepared through the immunoSEQ multiplex PCR assay. A mixture of 60 forward primers for TCR Vbeta segments and 13 reverse primers for TCR Jbeta segments was used in the multiplex PCR. Amplification of the CDR3 region of rearranged TCR beta genes was performed with a multiplex PCR assay on genomic DNA. The amplified TCR beta libraries were sequenced on the Illumina HiSeq System as 87-base-pair reads. In the authors' own workflow: A later analysis counted about 80 million unique TCR beta chains across the 666 repertoires, and some 11 million of these chains were shared by at least two donors. Raw reads were error-corrected and collapsed into unique sequences with a nearest-neighbor algorithm that merged closely related sequences to remove PCR and sequencing errors. Alignment of CDR3 sequences to IMGT reference sequences was used to assign V, D and J gene segments. Each retained sequence needed at least a six-nucleotide match to both a V gene segment and a J gene segment. Rearrangements were called productive when the CDR3 lacked stop codons and stayed in frame with V and J; all others were non-productive. Following IMGT convention, CDR3 was defined as the stretch from the second conserved V-encoded cysteine up to the conserved J-encoded phenylalanine. In an earlier analysis of 587 of the donors, sequences lacking an unambiguous match to a single V gene segment were excluded. An earlier analysis of 587 of the donors called V segments functional above 56.7% productive rearrangements and segregating when the between-donor standard deviation exceeded 5%. A statistical classification framework was developed to diagnose cytomegalovirus status using the catalog of TCR beta chain sequences. In a later analysis, V and J genes were assigned by comparing TCR nucleotide sequences against IMGT/GENE-DB human TR gene sequences. A later analysis assigned CDR3 sequences and most-parsimonious VDJ recombination scenarios with the TCRdist pipeline. In a later analysis, every TCR beta chain was defined by the combination of its CDR3 amino acid sequence and its V-gene family, and reads without a unique V-gene family were dropped. A later analysis removed over 500 highly shared, low-generation-probability nucleotide sequences to deal with suspected cross-contamination and a sequencing artifact. In a later analysis, a clonal expansion index for each public chain was calculated from normalized within-repertoire ranks of inferred template counts. A later analysis computed generation probabilities with a VDJ recombination model fitted to out-of-frame rearrangements, and checked the results against IGoR. Hypergeometric tests were used in a later analysis to score TCR-TCR, TCR-HLA and TCR-CMV co-occurrence, with a repertoire-size bias correction applied to the TCR pairs. In a later analysis, false discovery rates were estimated by permuting HLA or CMV assignments 20 times. In a later analysis, co-occurring TCRs were grouped using DBSCAN, and TCRdist sequence similarity was added for clustering within HLA-allele-positive subsets. For co-occurrence clustering, repertoires with fewer than 30,000 or more than 120,000 public chains were excluded, along with four to six repertoires with anomalous nucleotide sharing. The immuneACCESS repertoire file appears here via TCRdb, limited to in-frame rearrangements. These files lack a portion of the clones; in checked studies, under half of the deficit traces to unresolved V genes, and the cause of the others is not known. D and trimming come from the DNA, and the V and J calls and clone size come from that table. The sample table lists fewer than 200,000 clones, 80% to 90% of them with a count of one. 2% to 2.5% of the sample rests with the top ten.

General findings and caveats noted by the study authors: In this cohort, only TCR beta chains were sequenced, and detectable features were limited by the absence of alpha or paired-chain data. According to a later analysis, most CMV-associated TCR beta chains appeared to be HLA-restricted, and the HLA associations seemed to be driven largely by CMV exposure. In both the original and validation cohorts, the classifier was reported to diagnose cytomegalovirus status with high specificity and sensitivity. Correlated functional status among segregating V segments might reflect linkage disequilibrium, but an unknown experimental factor could not be ruled out. Because counts were too low, roughly 18 rarely observed V segments, including chromosome 9 orphons, were left out of the earlier analysis of 587 of the donors. A further reported finding was that TCR beta sequences accurately predicted the HLA-A and HLA-B alleles for most subjects in the first cohort. When HLA alleles, especially DR and DQ, strongly co-occurred, TCR associations were difficult to assign to individual alleles. The presence/absence analyses assumed that sequencing depth was roughly uniform across donors, and that assumption may not be true. A later genetic analysis associated a missense DCLRE1C variant with V-gene and J-gene trimming of TCR beta chains, and an independent cohort replicated the association. Immune exposure information for the cohort was limited to CMV serostatus. The authors suggested that the approach could potentially be generalized to other disease states and immunological phenotypes. Broadly in line with IMGT annotations, most TCR beta V segments showed up in productive rearrangements about 87% or about 30% of the time in an earlier analysis of about 500 of the donors. In a later analysis, TCR association rates were found to vary across HLA loci, with the most associated TCRs seen for DRB1 alleles and the fewest for HLA-C alleles. A later genetic analysis reported fewer N-insertions in productive TCRs among donors in an Asian-associated ancestry cluster than the roughly 720-donor mean. Specific HLA alleles were associated with 15,000 to 20,000 TCR beta sequences at a false discovery rate of 0.05 in a later analysis. Because some donors lacked HLA typing at each locus, the association tests relied only on the typed subset. The sequencing pipeline was judged likely to have produced a cluster of highly shared sequence variants as a technical artifact. While some public TCRs were present in many individuals, most TCR sequences turned up only very rarely across donors. Some IMGT-functional V segments, including TRBV6-2 and TRBV6-3, could not be told apart with the 87-base-pair reads, so those segments were excluded. In the study, about 150 TCR beta chains were listed as associated with cytomegalovirus. A later analysis reported that several top co-occurrence clusters appeared linked to parvovirus B19, influenza, CMV and Epstein-Barr virus. Compared with equally common non-associated chains, HLA-associated TCR beta chains in a later analysis were more clonally expanded and had lower generation probabilities. A few of the identified cytomegalovirus-associated TCR beta chains were confirmed in vitro to be specific for cytomegalovirus antigens.

The specimen was PBMCs. This clonotype was sampled from a man between 18 and 35 years old in good health and CMV-seropositive. The chain was built from TRBV16 and TRBJ1-5; no confident D gene assignment can be made. The nucleotides are TGTGCCAGCAGCCATCGAATTGGGCAGCAAAATCAGCCCCAGCATTTT. This codes for CASSHRIGQQNQPQHF.